A selection of T cell receptor beta chains follows, all from one sample in a study of cytomegalovirus exposure and HLA in healthy donors. Measured with immunoSEQ multiplex PCR; TCRdb has only the in-frame clones, and not every one. The sample comprises roughly 190,000 clones, approximately 11% of which are singletons, and 7.5% to 10% rests with the top ten. Source material: PBMCs. These receptors were obtained from a man between 45 and 60 years old in good health and CMV-seropositive. Each CDR3 is given with its conserved first and last residue. D genes are given only for firm matches. The size entry is marked missing in some rows and otherwise reads once, few, many or a size class.

j_gene,v_gene,d_gene,abundance,CDR3nt,CDR3aa
TRBJ2-2,TRBV6-5,.,few,TGTGCCAGCAATCTACAGGGCCACGGGGAGCTGTTTTTT,CASNLQGHGELFF
TRBJ2-7,TRBV7-2,.,.,TGTGCCAGCAGCTCCGGACAGCAGAATTACGAGCAGTACTTC,CASSSGQQNYEQYF
TRBJ2-5,TRBV18,.,.,TGTGCCAGCTCACCCCCAGGGGCCCCCCAAGAGACCCAGTACTTC,CASSPPGAPQETQYF
TRBJ2-5,TRBV15,.,.,TGTGCCACCAGCAGACAGGGTCAAATGGAGACCCAGTACTTC,CATSRQGQMETQYF
TRBJ2-7,TRBV11-3,.,.,TGTGCCAGCAGCTTTGAGTTCTCCTACGAGCAGTACTTC,CASSFEFSYEQYF
TRBJ2-3,TRBV4-3,.,.,TGCGCCAGCAGCCAAGATCCCCCACAGGGCGGTGTTTGGCTCGGCACAGATACGCAGTATTTT,CASSQDPPQGGVWLGTDTQYF
TRBJ2-6,TRBV7-2,.,.,TGTGCCAGCAGCTTACGGGTCTCAGGGGCCAACGTCCTGACTTTC,CASSLRVSGANVLTF
TRBJ2-2,TRBV7-2,TRBD2,few,TGTGCCAGCAGCCGACCCGGACTAGCGGGGATGTTAATCGGGGAGCTGTTTTTT,CASSRPGLAGMLIGELFF
TRBJ2-7,TRBV7-2,TRBD2,.,TGTGCCAGCAGCTTAGCAGGAGCGGGGGGGCCTTACGAGCAGTACTTC,CASSLAGAGGPYEQYF
TRBJ1-3,TRBV5-1,.,.,TGCGCCAGCAGCTTGACCATGGGCTCGAACTCTGCCATATATTTT,CASSLTMGSNSAIYF
TRBJ2-1,TRBV6-6,.,.,TGTGCCAGCAGTTACCGGGACACGTCCTGGGAGCAGTTCTTC,CASSYRDTSWEQFF
TRBJ1-2,TRBV4-3,.,few,TGCGCCAGCAGCCAAGTTGGAGCTAACTATGGCTACACCTTC,CASSQVGANYGYTF
TRBJ1-5,TRBV9,.,.,TGTGCCAGCAGCTTAGACACAAATCAGCCCCAGCATTTT,CASSLDTNQPQHF
TRBJ1-6,TRBV28,TRBD1,few,TGTGCCAGCATCAAAAAGGGGGCAGTAACACCCCTCCACTTT,CASIKKGAVTPLHF
TRBJ2-3,TRBV28,.,.,TGTGCCAGCAGTTCGGGGACTTTAAGCACAGATACGCAGTATTTT,CASSSGTLSTDTQYF
TRBJ2-1,TRBV7-7,TRBD1,few,TGTGCCAGCAGCGCCCGGGACAGTCGCAGTGATGAGCAGTTCTTC,CASSARDSRSDEQFF
TRBJ1-3,TRBV5-1,TRBD1,.,TGCGCCAGCAGCTTGGACAGGGGGGCTGGAAACACCATATATTTT,CASSLDRGAGNTIYF
TRBJ2-2,TRBV9,.,few,TGTGCCAGCAGCCCCAAGCGGACCCCCGGGGAGCTGTTTTTT,CASSPKRTPGELFF
TRBJ2-5,TRBV9,TRBD2,.,TGTGCCAGCAGCCTCGGGCTAGCGGGGGACAGAGAGACCCAGTACTTC,CASSLGLAGDRETQYF
TRBJ1-1,TRBV5-1,.,.,TGCGCCAGCAGCTTTGACTTCCCGAACACTGAAGCTTTCTTT,CASSFDFPNTEAFF
TRBJ1-2,TRBV2,TRBD1,few,TGTGCCAGCAACTGGGGACAGGGGTCGAATGGCTACACCTTC,CASNWGQGSNGYTF
TRBJ1-1,TRBV19,.,few,TGTGCCAGTAGTATCCCGGCAGGGGTGGCTTTCTTT,CASSIPAGVAFF
TRBJ1-1,TRBV5-1,.,.,TGCGCCAGCCACTCTGCCCCGGGACAGAACACTGAAGCTTTCTTT,CASHSAPGQNTEAFF
TRBJ1-5,TRBV12-5,.,few,TGTGCTAGTGGGGGATCTGGAGGTCAGCCCCAGCATTTT,CASGGSGGQPQHF
TRBJ2-6,TRBV28,.,.,TGTGCCAGCAGTGTGACAGCCTCTGGGGCCAACGTCCTGACTTTC,CASSVTASGANVLTF
TRBJ1-5,TRBV19,.,.,TGTGCCAGTAGTATAAGTAGTGCGGCAGTGAGGTATAGCAATCAGCCCCAGCATTTT,CASSISSAAVRYSNQPQHF
TRBJ2-1,TRBV9,TRBD2,.,TGTGCCAGCAGCGTAGAGGGAGGGCTATCCAATGAGCAGTTCTTC,CASSVEGGLSNEQFF
TRBJ2-5,TRBV11-2,.,.,TGTGCCAGCACCCCAACATGGGGCGGAACCCAGTACTTC,CASTPTWGGTQYF
TRBJ1-2,TRBV6-1,.,.,TGTGCCAGCAGTGATTCAGGGGTGAGCTACACCTTC,CASSDSGVSYTF
TRBJ1-2,TRBV14,.,.,TGTGCCAGCAGCCGGTCGGGACATCCAAACTATGGCTACACCTTC,CASSRSGHPNYGYTF
TRBJ2-5,TRBV13,.,.,TGTGCCAGCAGCCAACAAGGACGCCAAGGGGAAGAGACCCAGTACTTC,CASSQQGRQGEETQYF
TRBJ2-7,TRBV27,TRBD1,.,TGTGCCAGCAGTTTACGACAAACAGGGGGCTTGTCCTACGAGCAGTACTTC,CASSLRQTGGLSYEQYF
TRBJ2-5,TRBV25-1,.,.,TGTGCCAGCAGTGACCTCGATTTAGGGGCGGGGGAGACCCAGTACTTC,CASSDLDLGAGETQYF
TRBJ1-1,TRBV7-8,.,few,TGTGCCAGCAGCTTTCAGGGGACGAACACTGAAGCTTTCTTT,CASSFQGTNTEAFF
TRBJ1-5,TRBV4-1,TRBD1,few,TGCGCCAGCAGCCCGGGGTTAGGGACAGGAACTTTTAGCAATCAGCCCCAGCATTTT,CASSPGLGTGTFSNQPQHF
TRBJ1-2,TRBV30,TRBD1,.,TGTGCCTGGAGTGTACCCAGGGGGCTCGCCTATGGCTACACCTTC,CAWSVPRGLAYGYTF
TRBJ2-5,TRBV28,TRBD1,few,TGTGCCAGCAGTTCGCCGGGACAGGGAGGGGGATGGGAGACCCAGTACTTC,CASSSPGQGGGWETQYF
TRBJ1-2,TRBV2,.,few,TGTGCCAGCAGTGGGGCAGGGCTCCGCTATGGCTACACCTTC,CASSGAGLRYGYTF
TRBJ2-5,TRBV15,.,.,TGTGCCACCAGCAGAGAGGGCAGGGGGGTTGTGGAGACCCAGTACTTC,CATSREGRGVVETQYF
TRBJ2-1,TRBV29-1,.,.,TGCAGCGTTGAGGGGGGGCTATCCTACAATGAGCAGTTCTTC,CSVEGGLSYNEQFF
TRBJ1-6,TRBV6-5,.,few,TGTGCCAGCAGTTACGGGCGGGAAAATTCACCCCTCCACTTT,CASSYGRENSPLHF
TRBJ2-5,TRBV9,.,.,TGTGCCAGCAGCGTCCTCCAACAGGGCCAGGAGACCCAGTACTTC,CASSVLQQGQETQYF
TRBJ1-5,TRBV19,.,few,TGTGCCAGCGGCGGGCCCCAGCATTTT,CASGGPQHF
TRBJ2-5,TRBV7-9,TRBD2,.,TGTGCCAGCAGCCCAGGGGTCCAGCGGGGGCAAGAGACCCAGTACTTC,CASSPGVQRGQETQYF
TRBJ2-3,TRBV2,TRBD1,few,TGTGCCAGCGCGAGGAGGACAGGGGTGGTAGATACGCAGTATTTT,CASARRTGVVDTQYF